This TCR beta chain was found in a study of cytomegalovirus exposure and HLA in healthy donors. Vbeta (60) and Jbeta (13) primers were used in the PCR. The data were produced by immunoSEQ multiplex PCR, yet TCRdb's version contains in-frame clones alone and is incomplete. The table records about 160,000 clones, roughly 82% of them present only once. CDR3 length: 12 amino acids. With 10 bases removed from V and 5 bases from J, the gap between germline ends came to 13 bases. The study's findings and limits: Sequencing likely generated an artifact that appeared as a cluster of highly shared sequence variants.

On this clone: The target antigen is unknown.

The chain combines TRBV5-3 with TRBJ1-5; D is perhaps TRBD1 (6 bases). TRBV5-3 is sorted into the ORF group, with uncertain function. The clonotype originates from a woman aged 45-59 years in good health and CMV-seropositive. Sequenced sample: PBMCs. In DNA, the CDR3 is TGTGCCGAACCAGGGGTGGATCAGCCCCAGCATTTT. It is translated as CAEPGVDQPQHF.